This TCR beta chain derives from a study of blood T cell repertoires in COVID-19. Study summary: Specimens from acute and convalescent COVID-19 originated in the United States, Italy and Spain. PBMCs, B-cell-depleted T cells, or T cells were the source of the cDNA or gDNA that made up the material.

The CDR3 length is 15 residues. Trimming at V came to 8 bases and at J to 0 bases, leaving 7 bases not matched to a gene. The germline V gene encodes CDR1 LNHDA and CDR2 SQIVND (reference sequence). Authors' methods: For nucleated cells, counts were estimated from reference gene primer amplification. The data were produced by immunoSEQ multiplex PCR, yet TCRdb's version contains in-frame clones alone and is incomplete. V, J and clone size reflect that table, while D and trimming were determined from the DNA. Of under 100,000 clones listed, roughly four fifths are singletons. The count of this clone is one.

The source material was peripheral blood. The TCR was taken from a human donor in a cohort sampled during active COVID-19. The genes are TRBV19 and TRBJ1-5; 7 bases align to TRBD1. CDR3: CASDRAGNSNQPQHF. The CDR3, as DNA: TGTGCCAGTGACAGGGCGGGGAATAGCAATCAGCCCCAGCATTTT.